This is a list of T cell receptor beta chains from one sample in a study of blood T cells in healthy people across ages. TCRdb called the 5' RACE reads again in MiXCR, with one record for every CDR3 protein. The sample yields about 1.4 million distinct CDR3 sequences, approximately 60% seen once. Sequencing was done on a sample of blood. The source is a man aged 18 to 30 in good health. The CDR3 runs from the conserved cysteine through the conserved F or W. A D gene is named only where the DNA matches it firmly. Size values are once, few and many counts, or a class for expanded clones, and some rows have none.

j_gene | len | v_gene | abundance | d_gene | CDR3nt | CDR3aa
TRBJ1-5 | 15 | TRBV3-1 | . | . | TGTGCCAGCAGCCAAGATCCCGGGGTCGGACAGCCCCAGCATTTT | CASSQDPGVGQPQHF
TRBJ2-7 | 12 | TRBV20-1 | few | . | TGCAGTGCTCCTTGGGGCTCCTACGAGCAGTACTTC | CSAPWGSYEQYF
TRBJ2-1 | 15 | TRBV14 | . | TRBD2 | TGTGCCAGCAGCCCACTTAGCGGGGGGATAAATGAGCAGTTCTTC | CASSPLSGGINEQFF
TRBJ2-1 | 14 | TRBV29-1 | few | . | TGCAGCGTTATAGCGGAGACAAACTACAATGAGCAGTTCTTC | CSVIAETNYNEQFF
TRBJ1-1 | 12 | TRBV29-1 | few | . | TGCAGCGTCCAGGGACAAAACACTGAAGCTTTCTTT | CSVQGQNTEAFF
TRBJ1-1 | 13 | TRBV29-1 | . | . | TGCAGCGTTGAAGATGCGGGGGGCACTGAAGCTTTCTTT | CSVEDAGGTEAFF
TRBJ1-1 | 14 | TRBV7-2 | few | . | TGTGCCAGCAGCCCCGACACATCGAACACTGAAGCTTTCTTT | CASSPDTSNTEAFF
TRBJ2-5 | 12 | TRBV4-2 | . | . | TGTACCAGCAGCCACCCTGATGAGACCCAGTACTTC | CTSSHPDETQYF
TRBJ1-2 | 11 | TRBV13 | . | . | TGTGCCAGCAGCTTACTTGATGGCTACACCTTC | CASSLLDGYTF
TRBJ2-7 | 17 | TRBV28 | . | TRBD2 | TGTGCCAGCAGTTTCCTGACTAGCGGGGCTAGCTCCTACGAGCAGTACTTC | CASSFLTSGASSYEQYF
TRBJ2-1 | 16 | TRBV4-1 | few | . | TGCGCCAGCAGCCAAGATACCGGGGCGGGCTACAATGAGCAGTTCTTC | CASSQDTGAGYNEQFF
TRBJ1-5 | 15 | TRBV5-1 | . | TRBD1 | TGCGCCAGCAGCTTGGACGGGACAGATAATCAGCCCCAGCATTTT | CASSLDGTDNQPQHF
TRBJ2-7 | 15 | TRBV20-1 | . | . | TGCAGTGCTAGAATCCATACGACTACCCCCTACGAGCAGTACTTC | CSARIHTTTPYEQYF
TRBJ2-6 | 13 | TRBV29-1 | few | . | TGCAGCGTTCATTTAGCTGGGGCCAACGTCCTGACTTTC | CSVHLAGANVLTF
TRBJ1-2 | 15 | TRBV3-1 | . | . | TGTGCCAGCAGCCAATGGGCAGGGGAGGACTATGGCTACACCTTC | CASSQWAGEDYGYTF
TRBJ2-1 | 14 | TRBV20-1 | . | . | TGCAGTGCACCACTTTCGACCTCCTACAATGAGCAGTTCTTC | CSAPLSTSYNEQFF
TRBJ2-1 | 15 | TRBV3-1 | . | TRBD2 | TGTGCCAGCAGGGAAAGCGGGGGCACCTACAATGAGCAGTTCTTC | CASRESGGTYNEQFF
TRBJ2-3 | 15 | TRBV6-4 | . | TRBD1 | TGTGCCAGCAGTGACGCTACAGGGGAGACAGATACGCAGTATTTT | CASSDATGETDTQYF
TRBJ2-1 | 14 | TRBV4-3 | . | TRBD2 | TGCGCCAGCAGCCAAGCCCCGGGGGGGGAAGTTCAGTTCTTC | CASSQAPGGEVQFF
TRBJ2-1 | 14 | TRBV5-4 | . | TRBD2 | TGTGCCAGCAGTCGTAAACTAGCGGGAGGGCCAGAGTTCTTC | CASSRKLAGGPEFF
TRBJ2-1 | 12 | TRBV14 | . | . | TGTGCCAGCAGCCAGACAGACAATGAGCAGTTCTTC | CASSQTDNEQFF
TRBJ2-2 | 17 | TRBV6-6 | few | . | TGTGCCAGCAGTTTAGACTTTGAGACCTCGAACACCGGGGAGCTGTTTTTT | CASSLDFETSNTGELFF
TRBJ2-3 | 15 | TRBV6-5 | . | TRBD2 | TGTGCCAGCAGAGAACTAGCGGGGGGCACAGATACGCAGTATTTT | CASRELAGGTDTQYF
TRBJ2-5 | 18 | TRBV7-2 | few | . | TGTGCCAGCAGCCCGCCCCCCCACGGGACGGGTTTCCAAGAGACCCAGTACTTC | CASSPPPHGTGFQETQYF
TRBJ2-3 | 15 | TRBV12-3/TRBV12-4 | . | TRBD2 | TGTGCCAGCAGTTACACTAGCGGGAGTCCAGATACGCAGTATTTT | CASSYTSGSPDTQYF
TRBJ1-1 | 13 | TRBV28 | few | . | TGTGCCAGCAGTTTCCAACAGGGAACTGAAGCTTTCTTT | CASSFQQGTEAFF
TRBJ1-2 | 17 | TRBV5-8 | . | TRBD1 | TGTGCCAGCAGCCCTATCGAGACAGGGATTACTTGGTGGGGCTACACCTTC | CASSPIETGITWWGYTF
TRBJ2-1 | 15 | TRBV27 | . | TRBD1 | TGTGCCAGCAGTCCTGGCGGGACAGGGTTCAATGAGCAGTTCTTC | CASSPGGTGFNEQFF
TRBJ2-7 | 15 | TRBV6-5 | . | TRBD2 | TGTGCCAGCAGACCTATTAGCGGGAGAGACTACGAGCAGTACTTC | CASRPISGRDYEQYF
TRBJ1-1 | 14 | TRBV29-1 | once | . | TGCAGCGTTGTAGGGGGGGATGCGAACACTGAAGCTTTCTTT | CSVVGGDANTEAFF
TRBJ2-1 | 14 | TRBV10-3 | . | TRBD2 | TGTGCCATCTTGGGTAGCGGGTCAGGCAATGAGCAGTTCTTC | CAILGSGSGNEQFF
TRBJ1-2 | 13 | TRBV5-1 | . | . | TGCGCCAGCAGACGGCCACGCGGAGTTGGCTACACCTTC | CASRRPRGVGYTF
TRBJ2-1 | 16 | TRBV12-3/TRBV12-4 | once | TRBD2 | TGTGCCAGCAGTTCTCTAGCGGGGGGGCCCTCAAATGAGCAGTTCTTC | CASSSLAGGPSNEQFF
TRBJ1-6 | 15 | TRBV4-2 | . | TRBD1 | TGTGTCAGCAGCCAACCTGGGACAGCGAGTTCACCCCTCCACTTT | CVSSQPGTASSPLHF
TRBJ2-1 | 12 | TRBV20-1 | . | . | TGCAGTGCCAACTTACGGCCCAATGAGCAGTTCTTC | CSANLRPNEQFF
TRBJ1-5 | 14 | TRBV6-6 | . | . | TGTGCCAGCAGTGACGGGGCAGGGTTGGTACCCCAGCATTTT | CASSDGAGLVPQHF
TRBJ2-5 | 13 | TRBV4-3 | few | TRBD2 | TGCGCCAGCAGCCCAAGCGGGGGGCCTCCCCAGTACTTC | CASSPSGGPPQYF
TRBJ2-5 | 16 | TRBV12-5 | . | . | TGTGCTAGTGGTTTGGTACCGGCCGCCGCGGGAAAGACCCAGTACTTC | CASGLVPAAAGKTQYF
TRBJ2-4 | 19 | TRBV4-2 | . | TRBD2 | TGTGCCAGCAGCCAAGAGGAGGGAGGAGGTAGCGGGCTAGAAAACATTCAGTACTTC | CASSQEEGGGSGLENIQYF
TRBJ2-6 | 14 | TRBV2 | . | . | TGTGCCAGCAGTGACAGTATAGGGGCCAACGTCCTGACTTTC | CASSDSIGANVLTF
TRBJ2-7 | 15 | TRBV25-1 | . | . | TGTGCCAGCAGTGAACGAAAGGACGGAGCCTACGAGCAGTACTTC | CASSERKDGAYEQYF
TRBJ1-4 | 15 | TRBV4-1 | . | TRBD1 | TGCGCCAGCAGCCAAGATCTCGACAGGGTACAAAAACTGTTTTTT | CASSQDLDRVQKLFF
TRBJ2-1 | 16 | TRBV4-3 | . | . | TGCGCCAGCAGCCAAGTTCTCGGGCCCCTTTACAATGAGCAGTTCTTC | CASSQVLGPLYNEQFF
TRBJ2-5 | 14 | TRBV6-6 | . | TRBD2 | TGTGCCAGCAGTTTCGGGACTAGTTTGGAGACCCAGTACTTC | CASSFGTSLETQYF
TRBJ1-4 | 16 | TRBV4-1 | . | . | TGCGCCAGCAGCCTAACTCTGCGGGCGCGGGGTGAAAAACTGTTTTTT | CASSLTLRARGEKLFF
TRBJ2-1 | 12 | TRBV7-2 | . | . | TGTGCCAGCAGTGGGACCCTCAATGAGCAGTTCTTC | CASSGTLNEQFF
TRBJ2-3 | 14 | TRBV12-3/TRBV12-4 | . | . | TGTGCCAGCAGTCGGGGGCACAGCGCAGATACGCAGTATTTT | CASSRGHSADTQYF
TRBJ2-1 | 14 | TRBV2 | . | . | TGTGCCAGCAGTGAAGATGGTCCCAGGGATGAGCAGTTCTTC | CASSEDGPRDEQFF
TRBJ2-7 | 11 | TRBV20-1 | . | . | TGCAGTGCTAGAGAGTCTGGCGAGCAGTACTTC | CSARESGEQYF
TRBJ2-7 | 14 | TRBV5-1 | . | TRBD1 | TGCGCCAGCAGCGCCGGGACAGACAACTACGAGCAGTACTTC | CASSAGTDNYEQYF
TRBJ2-3 | 14 | TRBV29-1 | . | . | TGCAGCGTTGGGCGGGAATATAGCACAGATACGCAGTATTTT | CSVGREYSTDTQYF
TRBJ1-4 | 15 | TRBV12-3/TRBV12-4 | . | . | TGTGCCAGCAGATCCAGGGGTCGAACTAATGAAAAACTGTTTTTT | CASRSRGRTNEKLFF
TRBJ1-6 | 14 | TRBV6-5 | . | . | TGTGCCAGCAGTTATGCCCCCGGGAATTCACCCCTCCACTTT | CASSYAPGNSPLHF
TRBJ2-1 | 14 | TRBV6-5 | once | TRBD1 | TGTGCCAGCAGTGATCCAGGGGGCCCGGATGAGCAGTTCTTC | CASSDPGGPDEQFF
TRBJ2-7 | 11 | TRBV20-1 | . | . | TGCAGTGCCAGCAGTGACCACGAGCAGTACTTC | CSASSDHEQYF